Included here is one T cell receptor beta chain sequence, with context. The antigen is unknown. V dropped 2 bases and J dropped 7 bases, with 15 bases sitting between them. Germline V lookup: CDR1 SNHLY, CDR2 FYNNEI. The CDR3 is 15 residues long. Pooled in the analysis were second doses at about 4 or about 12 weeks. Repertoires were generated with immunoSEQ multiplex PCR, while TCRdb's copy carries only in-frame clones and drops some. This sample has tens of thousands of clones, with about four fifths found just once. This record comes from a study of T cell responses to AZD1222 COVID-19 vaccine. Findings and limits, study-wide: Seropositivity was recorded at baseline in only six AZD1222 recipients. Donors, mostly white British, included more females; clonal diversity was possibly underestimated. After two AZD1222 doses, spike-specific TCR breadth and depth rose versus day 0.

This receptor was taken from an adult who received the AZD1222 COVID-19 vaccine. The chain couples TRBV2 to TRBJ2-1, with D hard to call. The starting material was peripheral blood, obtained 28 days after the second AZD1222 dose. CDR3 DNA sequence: TGTGCCAGCAGTGAATTGGGCAGTAGGACGAATGAGCAGTTCTTC. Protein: CASSELGSRTNEQFF.